The source of this T cell receptor beta chain is a study of T cells after yellow fever vaccination. Overall study findings and caveats: Weaker overall was a secondary response that nonetheless peaked faster, on day 5 versus 15.

The sample holds many counts of this clonotype. The target antigen is unknown. TCRdb re-called the 5' RACE reads with MiXCR, one entry per CDR3 protein. The table has 250,000 or so distinct CDR3 sequences, over 3% seen once; the top ten hold 19%. Trimming removed 4 bases at V and 0 bases at J, with 9 bases between. This CDR3 is built from 14 residues. CDR1 SEHNR and CDR2 FQNEAQ come from the germline V gene (reference sequence). The V gene is TRBV7-9, the J gene TRBJ2-5; tentative D call: TRBD1 (6 bases). This TCR was sampled from a man aged 18 to 30 who received the YFV17D yellow fever vaccine. Material: PBMCs, obtained 15 days after the yellow fever booster vaccination. The CDR3: CASSSGTYQETQYF. CDR3 DNA: TGTGCCAGCAGCTCCGGGACATACCAAGAGACCCAGTACTTC.